This TCR beta chain was documented in a study of blood T cells in healthy people across ages. The CDR3 runs 14 residues. Germline CDR1 SGHTA, CDR2 FQGNSA. Alongside a J-beta primer mix, a sample-barcoded 5' primer served in a second PCR lasting about 6 to 12 cycles. TCRdb fed the 5' RACE reads into MiXCR, producing one record per CDR3 protein. The sample has hundreds of thousands of distinct CDR3 sequences, 40% to 60% seen once; the top ten hold under 15%. The sequencing input was blood. V is TRBV7-2 and J is TRBJ2-4; D is perhaps TRBD1 (6 bases). The DNA end is more similar to TRBJ2-7, so the J call may be wrong. The clonotype originates from a man aged 25 to 40 in good health. The CDR3 sequence is CASRRTGQRNEQYF. The CDR3 DNA follows: TGTGCCAGCAGAAGAACAGGGCAACGCAACGAGCAGTACTTC.